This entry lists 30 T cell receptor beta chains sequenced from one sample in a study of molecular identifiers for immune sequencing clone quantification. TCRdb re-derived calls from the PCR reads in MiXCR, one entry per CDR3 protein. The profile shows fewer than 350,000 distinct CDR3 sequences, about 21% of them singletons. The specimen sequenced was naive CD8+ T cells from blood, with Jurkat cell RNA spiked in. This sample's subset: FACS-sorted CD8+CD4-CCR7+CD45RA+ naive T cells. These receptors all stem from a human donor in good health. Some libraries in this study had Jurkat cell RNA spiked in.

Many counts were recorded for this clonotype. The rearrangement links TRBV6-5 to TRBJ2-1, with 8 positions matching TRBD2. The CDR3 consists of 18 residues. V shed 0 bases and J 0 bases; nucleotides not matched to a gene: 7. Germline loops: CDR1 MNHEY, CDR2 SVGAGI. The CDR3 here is CASSYSRGGGSSYNEQFF. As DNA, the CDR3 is TGTGCCAGCAGTTACTCGAGGGGCGGGGGGAGCTCCTACAATGAGCAGTTCTTC.

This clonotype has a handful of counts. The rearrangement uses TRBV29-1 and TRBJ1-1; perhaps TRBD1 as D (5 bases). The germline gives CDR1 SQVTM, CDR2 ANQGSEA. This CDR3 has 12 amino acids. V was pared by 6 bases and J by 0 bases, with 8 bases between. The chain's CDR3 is CSVTAMNTEAFF. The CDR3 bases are TGCAGCGTGACAGCTATGAACACTGAAGCTTTCTTT.

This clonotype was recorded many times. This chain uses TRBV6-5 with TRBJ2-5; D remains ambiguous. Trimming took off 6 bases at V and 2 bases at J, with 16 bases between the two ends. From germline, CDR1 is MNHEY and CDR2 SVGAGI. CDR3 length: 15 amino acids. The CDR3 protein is CASSSTPSQQETQYF. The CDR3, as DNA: TGTGCCAGCAGCTCAACGCCTTCTCAGCAAGAGACCCAGTACTTC.

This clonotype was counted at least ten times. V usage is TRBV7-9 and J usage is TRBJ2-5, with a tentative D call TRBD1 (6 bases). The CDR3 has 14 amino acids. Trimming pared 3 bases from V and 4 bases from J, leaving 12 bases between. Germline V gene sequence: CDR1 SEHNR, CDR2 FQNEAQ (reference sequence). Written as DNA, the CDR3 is TGTGCCAGCAGCTTTCCAGGGGTTGGAGAGACCCAGTACTTC. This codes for CASSFPGVGETQYF.

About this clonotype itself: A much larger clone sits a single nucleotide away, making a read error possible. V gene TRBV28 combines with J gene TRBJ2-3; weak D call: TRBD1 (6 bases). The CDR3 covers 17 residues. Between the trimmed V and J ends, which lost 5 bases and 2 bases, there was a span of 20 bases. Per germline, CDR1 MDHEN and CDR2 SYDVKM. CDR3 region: CASSLFEPGQFTDTQYF. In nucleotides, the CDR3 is TGTGCCAGCAGTCTCTTCGAGCCCGGACAGTTCACAGATACGCAGTATTTT.

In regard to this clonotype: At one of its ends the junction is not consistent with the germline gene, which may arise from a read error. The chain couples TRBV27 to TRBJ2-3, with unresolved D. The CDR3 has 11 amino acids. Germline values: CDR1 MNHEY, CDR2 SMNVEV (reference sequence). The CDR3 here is CAGSSADTQYF. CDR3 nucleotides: TGTGCCGGCAGTTCGGCAGATACGCAGTATTTT.

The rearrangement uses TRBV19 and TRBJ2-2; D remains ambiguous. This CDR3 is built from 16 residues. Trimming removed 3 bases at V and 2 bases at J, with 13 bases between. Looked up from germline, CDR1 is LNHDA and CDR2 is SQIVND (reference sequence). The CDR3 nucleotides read TGTGCCAGTAGTATCCCGATTTACAGAAACACCGGGGAGCTGTTTTTT. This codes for CASSIPIYRNTGELFF.

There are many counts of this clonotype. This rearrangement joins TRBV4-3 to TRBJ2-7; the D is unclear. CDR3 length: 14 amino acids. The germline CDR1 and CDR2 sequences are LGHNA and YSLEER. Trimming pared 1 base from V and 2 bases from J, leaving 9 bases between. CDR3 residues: CASSQVLGPYEQYF. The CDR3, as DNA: TGCGCCAGCAGCCAAGTGCTAGGGCCCTACGAGCAGTACTTC.

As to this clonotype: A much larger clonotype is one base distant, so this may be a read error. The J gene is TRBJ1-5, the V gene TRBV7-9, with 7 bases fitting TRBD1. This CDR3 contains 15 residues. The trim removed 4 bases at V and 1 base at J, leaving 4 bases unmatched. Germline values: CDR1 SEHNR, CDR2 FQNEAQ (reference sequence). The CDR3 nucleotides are TGTGCCAGCAGCTCCGACAGGGAGAGCAATCAGCCCCAGCATTTT. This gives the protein CASSSDRESNQPQHF.

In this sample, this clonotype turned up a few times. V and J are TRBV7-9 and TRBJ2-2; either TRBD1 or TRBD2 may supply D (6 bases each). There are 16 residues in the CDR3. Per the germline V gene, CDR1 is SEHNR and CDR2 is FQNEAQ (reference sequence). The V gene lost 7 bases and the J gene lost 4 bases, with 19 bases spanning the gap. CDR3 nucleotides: TGTGCCAGCACCGTGGGGGGCAGGGCTGGCACCGGGGAGCTGTTTTTT. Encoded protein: CASTVGGRAGTGELFF.

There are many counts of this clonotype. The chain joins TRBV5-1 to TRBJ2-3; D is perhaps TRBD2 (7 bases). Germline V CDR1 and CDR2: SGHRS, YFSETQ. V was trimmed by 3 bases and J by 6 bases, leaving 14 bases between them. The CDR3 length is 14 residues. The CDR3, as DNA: TGCGCCAGCAGCTGGAGGGGGGGCGCGGATACGCAGTATTTT. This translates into CASSWRGGADTQYF.

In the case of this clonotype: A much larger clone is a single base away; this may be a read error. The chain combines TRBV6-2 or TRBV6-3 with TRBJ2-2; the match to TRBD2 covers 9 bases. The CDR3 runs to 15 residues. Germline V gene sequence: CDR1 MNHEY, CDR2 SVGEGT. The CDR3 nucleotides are TGTGCCACCAACTTTGAGGGACTAGCCCCCGGGGAGCTGTCTTTT. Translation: CATNFEGLAPGELSF.

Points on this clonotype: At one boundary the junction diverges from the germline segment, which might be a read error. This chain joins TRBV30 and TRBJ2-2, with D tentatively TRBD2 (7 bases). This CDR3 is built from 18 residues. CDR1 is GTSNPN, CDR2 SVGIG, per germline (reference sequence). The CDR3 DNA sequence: TGTGCCTGGAGTGTCTTGGCAGGGGAGGGATCGAACACCAGGGAGCTGTTTTTT. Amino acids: CAWSVLAGEGSNTRELFF.

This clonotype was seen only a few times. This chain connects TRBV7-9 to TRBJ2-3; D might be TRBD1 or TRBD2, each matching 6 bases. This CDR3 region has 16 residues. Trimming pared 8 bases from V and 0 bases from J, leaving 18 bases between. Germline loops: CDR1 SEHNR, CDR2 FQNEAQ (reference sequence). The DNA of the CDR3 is TGTGCCAGCGGCGAAACGGGGGCTCCCAGCACAGATACGCAGTATTTT. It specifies CASGETGAPSTDTQYF. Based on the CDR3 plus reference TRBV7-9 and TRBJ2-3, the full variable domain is DTGVSQNPRHKITKRGQNVTFRCDPISEHNRLYWYRQTLGQGPEFLTYFQNEAQLEKSRLLSDRFSAERPKGSFSTLEIQRTEQGDSAMYLCASGETGAPSTDTQYFGPGTRLTVL.

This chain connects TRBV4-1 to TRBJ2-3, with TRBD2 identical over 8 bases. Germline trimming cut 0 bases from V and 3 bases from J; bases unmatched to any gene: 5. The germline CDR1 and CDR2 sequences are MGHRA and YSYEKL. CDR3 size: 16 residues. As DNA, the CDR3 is TGCGCCAGCAGCCAAGAACCGGGGGGGCCTACAGATACGCAGTATTTT. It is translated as CASSQEPGGPTDTQYF.

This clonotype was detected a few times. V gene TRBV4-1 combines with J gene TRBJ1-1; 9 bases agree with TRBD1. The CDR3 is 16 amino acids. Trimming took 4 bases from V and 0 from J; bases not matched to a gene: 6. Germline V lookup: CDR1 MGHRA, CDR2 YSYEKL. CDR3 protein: CASSLGQGTMNTEAFF. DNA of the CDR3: TGCGCCAGCAGCCTAGGACAGGGGACAATGAACACTGAAGCTTTCTTT.

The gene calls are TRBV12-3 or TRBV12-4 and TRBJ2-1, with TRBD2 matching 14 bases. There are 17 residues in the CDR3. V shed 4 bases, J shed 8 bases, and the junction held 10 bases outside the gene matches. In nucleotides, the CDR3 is TGTGCCAGCAGTTCCGGGACTAGCGGGGGTCATATGGATGAGCAGTTCTTC. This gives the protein CASSSGTSGGHMDEQFF.

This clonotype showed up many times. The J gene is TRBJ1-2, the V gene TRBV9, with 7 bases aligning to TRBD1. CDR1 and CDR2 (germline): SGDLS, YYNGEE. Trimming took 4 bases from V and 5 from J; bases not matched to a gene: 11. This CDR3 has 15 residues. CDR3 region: CASSPNSAGGYGYTF. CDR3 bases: TGTGCCAGCAGCCCCAATTCGGCAGGGGGGTATGGCTACACCTTC.

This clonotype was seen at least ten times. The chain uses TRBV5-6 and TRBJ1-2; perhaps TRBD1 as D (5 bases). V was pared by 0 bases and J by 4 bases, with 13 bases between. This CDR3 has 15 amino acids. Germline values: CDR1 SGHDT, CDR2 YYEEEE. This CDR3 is CASSLGPRDAYGYTF. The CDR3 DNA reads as TGTGCCAGCAGCTTGGGCCCGAGGGACGCCTATGGCTACACCTTC. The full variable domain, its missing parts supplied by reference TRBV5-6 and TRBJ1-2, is DAGVTQSPTHLIKTRGQQVTLRCSPKSGHDTVSWYQQALGQGPQFIFQYYEEEERQRGNFPDRFSGHQFPNYSSELNVNALLLGDSALYLCASSLGPRDAYGYTFGSGTRLTVV.

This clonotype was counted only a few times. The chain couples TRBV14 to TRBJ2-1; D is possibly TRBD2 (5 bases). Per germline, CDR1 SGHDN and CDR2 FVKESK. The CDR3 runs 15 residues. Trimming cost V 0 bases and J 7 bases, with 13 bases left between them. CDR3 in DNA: TGTGCCAGCAGCCAAGAGGTATGGACTGAAAATGAGCAGTTCTTC. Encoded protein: CASSQEVWTENEQFF.

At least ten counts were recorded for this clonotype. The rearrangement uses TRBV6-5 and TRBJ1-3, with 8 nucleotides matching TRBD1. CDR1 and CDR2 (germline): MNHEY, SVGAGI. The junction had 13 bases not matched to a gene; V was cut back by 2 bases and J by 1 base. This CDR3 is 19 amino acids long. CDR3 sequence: CASSYQKDRALQSGNTIYF. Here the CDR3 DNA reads TGTGCCAGCAGTTACCAAAAGGACAGGGCTTTGCAATCTGGAAACACCATATATTTT.

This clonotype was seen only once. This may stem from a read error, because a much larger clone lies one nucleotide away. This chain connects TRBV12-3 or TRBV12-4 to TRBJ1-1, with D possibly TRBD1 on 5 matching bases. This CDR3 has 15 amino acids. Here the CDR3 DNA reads TGTGCCGGCAGTCCAGGGTGGGGGTCGAACACTGAAGCTTTCTTT. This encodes CAGSPGWGSNTEAFF.

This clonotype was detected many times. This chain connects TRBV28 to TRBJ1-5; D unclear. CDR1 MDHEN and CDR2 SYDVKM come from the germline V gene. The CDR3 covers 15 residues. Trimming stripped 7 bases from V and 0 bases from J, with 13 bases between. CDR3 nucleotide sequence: TGTGCCAGCAAAATCCGGAATCATAGCAATCAGCCCCAGCATTTT. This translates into CASKIRNHSNQPQHF.

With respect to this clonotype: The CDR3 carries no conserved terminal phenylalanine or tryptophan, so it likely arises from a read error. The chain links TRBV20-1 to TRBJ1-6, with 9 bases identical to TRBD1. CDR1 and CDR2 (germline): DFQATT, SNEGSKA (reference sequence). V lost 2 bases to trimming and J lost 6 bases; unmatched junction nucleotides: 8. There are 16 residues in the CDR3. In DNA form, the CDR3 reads TGCAGTGCTAGAAACGCCGGGGGACAGGGTAATTCACCCCTCCACTCT. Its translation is CSARNAGGQGNSPLHS.

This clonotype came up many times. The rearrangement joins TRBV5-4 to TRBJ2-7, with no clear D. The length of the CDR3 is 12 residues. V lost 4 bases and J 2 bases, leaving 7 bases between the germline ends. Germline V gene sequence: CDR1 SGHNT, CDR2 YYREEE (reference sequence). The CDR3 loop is CASSGGTYEQYF. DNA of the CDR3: TGTGCCAGCAGCGGTGGAACCTACGAGCAGTACTTC.

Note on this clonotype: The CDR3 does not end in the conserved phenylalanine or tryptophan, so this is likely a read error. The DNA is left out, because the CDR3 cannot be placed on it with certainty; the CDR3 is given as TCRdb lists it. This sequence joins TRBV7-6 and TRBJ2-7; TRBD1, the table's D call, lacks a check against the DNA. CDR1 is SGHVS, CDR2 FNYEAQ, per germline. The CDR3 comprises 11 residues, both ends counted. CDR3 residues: CASSNWDRELN.

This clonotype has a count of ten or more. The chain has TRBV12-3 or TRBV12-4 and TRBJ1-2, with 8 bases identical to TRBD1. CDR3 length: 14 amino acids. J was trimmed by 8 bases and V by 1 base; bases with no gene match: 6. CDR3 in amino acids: CASSLGQGASGYTF. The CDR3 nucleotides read TGTGCCAGCAGTTTAGGGCAGGGGGCGTCCGGCTACACCTTC.

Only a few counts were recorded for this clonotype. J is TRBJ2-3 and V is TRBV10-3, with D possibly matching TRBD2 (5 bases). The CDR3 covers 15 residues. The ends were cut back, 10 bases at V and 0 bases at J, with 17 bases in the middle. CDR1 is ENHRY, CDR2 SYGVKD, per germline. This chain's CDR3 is CATYTGDYSTDTQYF. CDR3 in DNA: TGTGCCACCTACACGGGCGACTATAGCACAGATACGCAGTATTTT.

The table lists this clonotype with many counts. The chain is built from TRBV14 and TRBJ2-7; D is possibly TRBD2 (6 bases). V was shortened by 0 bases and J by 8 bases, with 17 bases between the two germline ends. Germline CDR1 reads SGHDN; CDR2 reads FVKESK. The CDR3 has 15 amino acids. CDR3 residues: CASSQDVALRGQQYF. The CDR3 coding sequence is TGTGCCAGCAGCCAAGACGTAGCTTTGCGGGGCCAGCAGTACTTC.

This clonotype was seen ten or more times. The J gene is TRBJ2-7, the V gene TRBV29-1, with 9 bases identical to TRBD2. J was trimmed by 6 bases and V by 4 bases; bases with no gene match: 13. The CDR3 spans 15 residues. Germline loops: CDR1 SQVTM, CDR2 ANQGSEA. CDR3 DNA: TGCAGCGTTGGAGGTGTCGGGCTAGCGGGAACCGAGCAGTACTTC. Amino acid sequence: CSVGGVGLAGTEQYF.